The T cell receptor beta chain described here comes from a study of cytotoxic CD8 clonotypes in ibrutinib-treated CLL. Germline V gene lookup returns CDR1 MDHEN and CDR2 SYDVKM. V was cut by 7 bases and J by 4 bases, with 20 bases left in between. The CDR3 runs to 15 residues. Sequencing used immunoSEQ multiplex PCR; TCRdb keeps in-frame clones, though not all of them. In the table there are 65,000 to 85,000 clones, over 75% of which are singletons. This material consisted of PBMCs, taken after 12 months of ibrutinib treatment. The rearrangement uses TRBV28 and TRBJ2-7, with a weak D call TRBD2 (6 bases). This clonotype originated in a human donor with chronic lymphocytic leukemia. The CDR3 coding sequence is TGTGCCAGCACCCCTGATGGGCGGGATCTATACGAGCAGTACTTC. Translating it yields CASTPDGRDLYEQYF.